This T cell receptor beta chain was profiled in a study of OX40 agonist ivuxolimab in advanced cancers. General observations from the study: Partial responders dosed at 0.1-3.0 mg/kg displayed clonal expansion ranking among the lowest.

Deletions cut 2 bases from V and 6 bases from J, with 7 bases between. CDR1 and CDR2 from the germline V gene are SGHTS and YDEGEE. The CDR3 runs 12 residues. Assay: immunoSEQ multiplex PCR; the TCRdb copy retains only in-frame clones and omits some. Altogether some 49,000 clones are present, 65% to 85% being singletons, with the ten largest covering around 3.9%. A note on this clone: The antigen is not known.

V and J are TRBV5-8 and TRBJ2-3; D might be TRBD2 (6 bases). The sample in question was CD4+ or CD8+ T cells sorted from blood, obtained in a trial of the OX40 agonist ivuxolimab. The sequence derives from an adult with an advanced solid tumor such as melanoma, head and neck, liver or kidney cancer. CDR3 sequence: CASSFGGDTQYF. The CDR3 nucleotides are TGTGCCAGCAGCTTTGGGGGGGATACGCAGTATTTT.